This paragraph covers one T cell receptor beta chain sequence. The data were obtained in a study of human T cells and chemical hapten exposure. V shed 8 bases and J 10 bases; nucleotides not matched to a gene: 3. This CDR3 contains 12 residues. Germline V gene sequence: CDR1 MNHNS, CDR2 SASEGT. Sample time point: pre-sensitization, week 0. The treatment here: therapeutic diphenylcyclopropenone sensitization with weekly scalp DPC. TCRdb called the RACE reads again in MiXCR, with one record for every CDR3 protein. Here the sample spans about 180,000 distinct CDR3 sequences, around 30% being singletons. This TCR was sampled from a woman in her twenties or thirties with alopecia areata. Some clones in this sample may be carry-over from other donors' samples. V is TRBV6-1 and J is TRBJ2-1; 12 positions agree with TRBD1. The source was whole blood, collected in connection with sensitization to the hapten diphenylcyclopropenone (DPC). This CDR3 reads CASGTGGREQFF. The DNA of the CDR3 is TGTGCCAGCGGGACAGGGGGCAGGGAGCAGTTCTTC.